Below are 19 T cell receptor beta chains sequenced from a single sample in a study of resident and recirculating memory T cells in vitiligo. Produced via immunoSEQ multiplex PCR; TCRdb's table is partial and in-frame only. Seen here are tens of thousands of clones, approximately 93% observed once, and the top ten hold over 4.5%. The specimen was blood. The receptors derive from a male donor with vitiligo.

The rearrangement links TRBV7-9 to TRBJ1-2; 9 bases are shared with TRBD1. Germline CDR1 reads SEHNR; CDR2 reads FQNEAQ (reference sequence). The CDR3 loop spans 18 amino acids. V lost 5 bases to trimming and J lost 6 bases; unmatched junction nucleotides: 19. CDR3 residues: CASSPRTHLMGQGDGYTF. The CDR3 DNA reads as TGTGCCAGCAGCCCAAGAACACACCTCATGGGACAGGGAGATGGCTACACCTTC. The full variable domain, rest sourced from reference TRBV7-9 and TRBJ1-2, is DTGVSQNPRHKITKRGQNVTFRCDPISEHNRLYWYRQTLGQGPEFLTYFQNEAQLEKSRLLSDRFSAERPKGSFSTLEIQRTEQGDSAMYLCASSPRTHLMGQGDGYTFGSGTRLTVV.

V gene TRBV7-3 combines with J gene TRBJ2-7; TRBD1 matches 7 bases. V dropped 3 bases and J dropped 7; count of bases not matched to a gene: 6. The germline CDR1 and CDR2 sequences are SGHTA and FQGTGA. The CDR3 extends over 13 amino acids. In DNA form, the CDR3 reads TGTGCCAGCAGCTTTACAGGGGAAGGGGAGCAGTACTTC. Protein: CASSFTGEGEQYF.

This rearrangement joins TRBV6-1 to TRBJ1-1, with D perhaps TRBD1 (6 bases). V was pared by 0 bases and J by 1 base, with 15 bases between. The CDR3 consists of 17 residues. CDR1 is MNHNS, CDR2 SASEGT, per germline. The CDR3 DNA reads as TGTGCCAGCAGTGAAGCTGGGACACCTTCAGGGAACACTGAAGCTTTCTTT. Its protein is CASSEAGTPSGNTEAFF.

This chain links TRBV10-3 with TRBJ2-7; D possibly corresponds to TRBD1 (6 bases). The germline CDR1 and CDR2 sequences are ENHRY and SYGVKD. The V end was cut by 8 bases, the J end by 0 bases, with 14 bases between. CDR3 length: 14 residues. CDR3 in DNA: TGTGCCATCGGACAGTCATTGAGCTCCTACGAGCAGTACTTC. It codes for CAIGQSLSSYEQYF.

The chain uses TRBV6-1 and TRBJ1-5; D is ambiguous. This CDR3 is built from 13 residues. Per germline, CDR1 MNHNS and CDR2 SASEGT. V dropped 10 bases and J dropped 6 bases, with 16 bases sitting between them. DNA for the CDR3: TGTGCCATCGATAACGGGATCGGTCAGCCCCAGCATTTT. Encoded protein: CAIDNGIGQPQHF.

The table lists this clone with a count of one. This rearrangement joins TRBV7-2 to TRBJ1-5; weak D call: TRBD1 (6 bases). The V gene's germline CDR1 is SGHTA and CDR2 FQGNSA. Trimming pared 4 bases from V and 7 bases from J, leaving 17 bases between. CDR3 length: 15 residues. In nucleotides, the CDR3 is TGTGCCAGCAGCTCCTCATTAGGGGGTTGGCAGCCCCAGCATTTT. Translated: CASSSSLGGWQPQHF.

By sample share, this clone is medium-sized (0.01 to 0.1%). The V gene is TRBV6-4, the J gene TRBJ2-3; D may be TRBD2 (5 bases). V lost 2 bases to trimming and J lost 7 bases, with 10 bases between them. Germline-derived CDR1 and CDR2 are MRHNA and SNTAGT. This CDR3 comprises 13 residues. The CDR3 reads CASSDADSNTQYF. CDR3 nucleotides: TGTGCCAGCAGTGACGCGGACTCTAATACGCAGTATTTT.

The V gene is TRBV5-4, the J gene TRBJ1-3, with D possibly matching TRBD1 (5 bases). The CDR3 length is 14 residues. CDR1 is SGHNT, CDR2 YYREEE, per germline (reference sequence). Deletions cut 5 bases from V and 0 bases from J, with 9 bases between. The CDR3 region is CASRTEPSGNTIYF. CDR3 bases: TGTGCCAGCAGGACAGAACCCTCTGGAAACACCATATATTTT. Based on the CDR3 plus reference TRBV5-4 and TRBJ1-3, the full variable domain is ETGVTQSPTHLIKTRGQQVTLRCSSQSGHNTVSWYQQALGQGPQFIFQYYREEENGRGNFPPRFSGLQFPNYSSELNVNALELDDSALYLCASRTEPSGNTIYFGEGSWLTVV.

The V call is TRBV9, the J call TRBJ1-6; 9 nucleotides line up with TRBD1. The CDR3 loop spans 16 amino acids. J was trimmed by 10 bases and V by 4 bases; bases with no gene match: 12. The germline CDR1 and CDR2 sequences are SGDLS and YYNGEE. As DNA, the CDR3 is TGTGCCAGCAGCCCTATGCCGGGACAGGGAGAGTCACCCCTCCACTTT. It is translated as CASSPMPGQGESPLHF.

V is TRBV5-8 and J is TRBJ1-6; 7 bases map to TRBD1. J gave up 14 bases and V 1 base, and 18 bases lay outside the gene matches. CDR3 size: 17 residues. In germline, CDR1 is SGHTS, CDR2 YDEGEE. The CDR3 spells CASSLTGTVTRRGALHF. The CDR3, as DNA: TGTGCCAGCAGCTTGACAGGGACAGTTACCCGGCGGGGGGCCCTCCACTTT.

The genes are TRBV30 and TRBJ2-3; D perhaps matches TRBD2 (6 bases). The germline CDR1 and CDR2 sequences are GTSNPN and SVGIG (reference sequence). The CDR3 extends over 16 amino acids. The V end was cut by 3 bases, the J end by 0 bases, with 16 bases between. The CDR3 nucleotides are TGTGCCTGGAGGCCAGGCTGGGGACTTAGCACAGATACGCAGTATTTT. It is translated as CAWRPGWGLSTDTQYF.

The chain combines TRBV7-2 with TRBJ1-3; D is uncertain. Germline V lookup: CDR1 SGHTA, CDR2 FQGNSA. CDR3 length: 14 residues. Trimming took off 2 bases at V and 8 bases at J, with 13 bases between the two ends. CDR3 loop: CASSLQAPVDTIYF. DNA of the CDR3: TGTGCCAGCAGCTTACAGGCCCCGGTCGACACCATATATTTT.

This rearrangement joins TRBV6-1 to TRBJ2-2, with D possibly matching TRBD2 (6 bases). V lost 6 bases and J lost 4, with 9 bases in between. Germline loops: CDR1 MNHNS, CDR2 SASEGT. This CDR3 spans 13 amino acids. Written as DNA, the CDR3 is TGTGCCAGCAGCGCGGGGAGCACCGGGGAGCTGTTTTTT. It yields the protein CASSAGSTGELFF.

The count of this clone is one. The J gene is TRBJ1-4, the V gene TRBV7-6; tentative D call: TRBD1 (6 bases). Germline V gene sequence: CDR1 SGHVS, CDR2 FNYEAQ. V lost 6 bases and J 6 bases, leaving 17 bases between the germline ends. The length of the CDR3 is 15 residues. CDR3 sequence (DNA): TGTGCCAGCAGTCCAACCGGGGGGCAGTATGAAAAACTGTTTTTT. This translates into CASSPTGGQYEKLFF.

This clone was recorded once. The chain joins TRBV9 to TRBJ1-1; D may be TRBD1 (6 bases). This CDR3 has 15 residues. Trimming took 0 bases from V and 5 from J, leaving 14 bases between them. CDR1 is SGDLS, CDR2 YYNGEE, per germline. CDR3 residues: CASSVGRGMATEAFF. As DNA, the CDR3 is TGTGCCAGCAGCGTAGGTAGGGGGATGGCGACTGAAGCTTTCTTT.

This chain uses TRBV27 with TRBJ1-2; 8 bases fit TRBD1. Germline values: CDR1 MNHEY, CDR2 SMNVEV (reference sequence). The CDR3 extends over 15 amino acids. V shed 6 bases, J shed 4 bases, and the junction held 10 bases outside the gene matches. Here the CDR3 DNA reads TGTGCCAGCAGATTGACCAGGGGGCAGGGCTATGGCTACACCTTC. This codes for CASRLTRGQGYGYTF.

This chain uses TRBV4-3 with TRBJ2-5; D is ambiguous. Germline V lookup: CDR1 LGHNA, CDR2 YSLEER. The CDR3 is 13 amino acids. Trimming removed 1 base from V and 14 bases from J, with 17 bases in between. As DNA, the CDR3 is TGCGCCAGCAGCCAAGGGTATCGAACAGTCCATTACTTC. Protein: CASSQGYRTVHYF.

The rearrangement joins TRBV11-2 to TRBJ2-2, with TRBD1 matching over 9 bases. The CDR3 is 14 amino acids. CDR1 is SGHAT, CDR2 FQNNGV, per germline. Losses at the gene ends were 4 bases for V and 7 bases for J; bases not matched to a gene: 4. This CDR3 is CASSSQGASGELFF. Written as DNA, the CDR3 is TGTGCCAGCAGCTCACAGGGGGCGAGCGGGGAGCTGTTTTTT.

This clone appeared once. The gene calls are TRBV7-8 and TRBJ1-5; 8 bases are shared with TRBD1. The V gene's germline CDR1 is SGHVS and CDR2 FQNEAQ. The CDR3 consists of 15 residues. After removal of 4 bases from V and 2 bases from J, the junction contained 4 bases not matched to a gene. The CDR3 sequence is CASSSGTGRNQPQHF. In DNA form, the CDR3 reads TGTGCCAGCAGCTCCGGGACAGGACGCAATCAGCCCCAGCATTTT.